These 12 T cell receptor beta chains originate from one sample sequenced in a study of T cells in Graves' hyperthyroidism and ophthalmopathy. Regions amplified from RNA transcripts were the TCR beta CDR3 regions. Initially, a first-round RT-PCR of the TCR CDR3 employed the HTBI primer set. TCRdb redid the calling of the multiplex PCR reads with MiXCR, one entry per CDR3 protein. In the table there are around 280,000 distinct CDR3 sequences, about 14% of which are singletons. Material for sequencing was blood. Every receptor here comes from a woman in her twenties or thirties with Graves' hyperthyroidism that later progressed to Graves' ophthalmopathy.

This clonotype occurred many times. The chain uses TRBV30 and TRBJ1-4, with D possibly being TRBD1 (5 bases). V lost 1 base, J lost 10 bases, and 10 bases lay in between. The CDR3 contains 12 residues. From germline, CDR1 is GTSNPN and CDR2 SVGIG (reference sequence). The CDR3 nucleotides are TGTGCCTGGAGTGCGGGGGGACCAAAACTGTTTTTT. Amino acids: CAWSAGGPKLFF.

This clonotype was recorded a few times. The rearrangement joins TRBV5-5 to TRBJ2-1, with D perhaps assigned TRBD1 or TRBD2 (5 bases each). This CDR3 is 14 amino acids long. V lost 8 bases, J lost 11 bases, and 23 bases lay in between. Germline CDR1 is SGHKS and CDR2 is YYEKEE (reference sequence). The CDR3 DNA reads as TGTGCCAGTAGGACTTCCTGGGGCGGTAATCAGCAGTTCTTC. Its translation is CASRTSWGGNQQFF.

This clonotype turned up a few times. The chain recombines TRBV28 with TRBJ1-2; D is perhaps TRBD1 (6 bases). This CDR3 is 16 amino acids long. Per germline, CDR1 MDHEN and CDR2 SYDVKM. V was cut by 7 bases and J by 4 bases, with 22 bases left in between. The CDR3 DNA is TGTGCCAGCACCCCAACAGGGCCGTCCCTAGGCTATGGCTACACCTTC. Translation: CASTPTGPSLGYGYTF.

This clonotype appeared many times. The genes are TRBV28 and TRBJ2-7, with TRBD2 matching 11 bases. Trimming at V came to 6 bases and at J to 3 bases, leaving 4 bases not matched to a gene. The length of the CDR3 is 14 residues. The germline CDR1 and CDR2 sequences are MDHEN and SYDVKM. The CDR3, as DNA: TGTGCCAGCAGCACGACTAGCGGGATCTACGAGCAGTACTTC. It specifies CASSTTSGIYEQYF.

Ten or more counts support this clonotype. V and J are TRBV6-1 and TRBJ2-1, with D maybe TRBD1 (6 bases). The CDR3 runs 17 residues. V lost 6 bases and J 3 bases, leaving 21 bases between the germline ends. The germline CDR1 and CDR2 sequences are MNHNS and SASEGT. The CDR3 protein is CASRERVAQGNYNEQFF. CDR3 sequence (DNA): TGTGCCAGCAGAGAGAGGGTAGCTCAGGGGAACTACAATGAGCAGTTCTTC.

This clonotype was detected many times. The chain employs TRBV2 and TRBJ2-3; D not certain. Germline lookup yields CDR1 SNHLY and CDR2 FYNNEI. This CDR3 is 15 amino acids long. Trimming stripped 0 bases from V and 2 bases from J, with 9 bases between. CDR3 in DNA: TGTGCCAGCAGTGAAGCAGGGATCAACACAGATACGCAGTATTTT. It encodes CASSEAGINTDTQYF.

The chain has TRBV10-3 and TRBJ1-2, with a possible D match to TRBD1 (6 bases). CDR1 is ENHRY, CDR2 SYGVKD, per germline. V was clipped by 3 bases and J by 5 bases, with 13 bases between them. The CDR3 has 14 amino acids. CDR3 protein: CAISDRGGGYGYTF. In nucleotides, the CDR3 is TGTGCCATCAGTGACAGGGGCGGCGGGTATGGCTACACCTTC.

This clonotype has at least ten counts. J is TRBJ1-5 and V is TRBV27; 11 bases fit TRBD1. Germline V gene data show CDR1 as MNHEY and CDR2 as SMNVEV (reference sequence). The CDR3 runs 14 residues. Trimming at V came to 3 bases and at J to 11 bases, leaving 6 bases not matched to a gene. The CDR3 nucleotides read TGTGCCAGCAGTTTGACCGGGACAGGGGGGACCCAGCATTTT. Translating gives CASSLTGTGGTQHF.

A few counts support this clonotype. The chain recombines TRBV6-1 with TRBJ2-7; D gene ambiguous. This CDR3 is 11 amino acids long. Deletions cut 6 bases from V and 3 bases from J, with 6 bases between. The germline CDR1 and CDR2 sequences are MNHNS and SASEGT. The CDR3: CASRDLYEQYF. The CDR3, as DNA: TGTGCCAGCAGGGACCTCTACGAGCAGTACTTC.

About this clonotype: A much bigger clone sits one base away, suggesting this may be a read error. This rearrangement joins TRBV5-5 to TRBJ2-7; no clear D. This CDR3 is 14 amino acids long. V shed 4 bases and J shed 2 bases, with 13 bases lying between them. Germline V gene lookup returns CDR1 SGHKS and CDR2 YYEKEE (reference sequence). The CDR3 here is CASSLSFPPYEQYF. The CDR3 region has the DNA TGTGCCAGCAGCCTTAGTTTCCCACCCTACGAGCAGTACTTC.

The chain links TRBV18 to TRBJ1-1; D uncertain. Germline assignment: CDR1 KGHSH and CDR2 LQKENI. CDR3 length equals 14 residues. V dropped 0 bases and J dropped 3 bases, with 8 bases sitting between them. In nucleotides, the CDR3 is TGTGCCAGCTCACCACCGAACAGAGACACTGAAGCTTTCTTT. This sequence encodes CASSPPNRDTEAFF.

Ten or more counts support this clonotype. The chain carries TRBV7-8 and TRBJ2-7; possibly TRBD2 for D (5 bases). Deletions cut 3 bases from V and 3 bases from J, with 9 bases between. Looked up from germline, CDR1 is SGHVS and CDR2 is FQNEAQ. The CDR3 is 13 amino acids. CDR3 DNA: TGTGCCAGCAGCTTTAGCGAGGGCTACGAGCAGTACTTC. It is translated as CASSFSEGYEQYF.